The entry below gives a single T cell receptor beta chain sequence along with its context. V was cut by 2 bases and J by 8 bases, with 17 bases left in between. Germline V CDR1 and CDR2: SGHTS, YDEGEE. The CDR3 contains 15 residues. Study processing details: Estimated nucleated cell counts came from reference gene primer amplification. Clones were read by immunoSEQ multiplex PCR, and TCRdb kept only the in-frame ones, dropping some. V, J and clone size derive from that table, while D and trimming were established from the DNA sequence. The sample carries 65,000 to 70,000 clones, 79% recorded once. The data derive from a study of blood T cell repertoires in COVID-19. Study context: Some COVID-19 samples were acute and others convalescent; all came from the United States, Italy and Spain.

The sample taken for sequencing was peripheral blood. The chain joins TRBV5-8 to TRBJ2-1; D may be TRBD2 (6 bases). The sequence derives from a human donor in a cohort sampled during active COVID-19. CDR3 region: CASSFGSGVVDEQFF. In DNA, the CDR3 is TGTGCCAGCAGCTTCGGATCGGGAGTCGTCGATGAGCAGTTCTTC.